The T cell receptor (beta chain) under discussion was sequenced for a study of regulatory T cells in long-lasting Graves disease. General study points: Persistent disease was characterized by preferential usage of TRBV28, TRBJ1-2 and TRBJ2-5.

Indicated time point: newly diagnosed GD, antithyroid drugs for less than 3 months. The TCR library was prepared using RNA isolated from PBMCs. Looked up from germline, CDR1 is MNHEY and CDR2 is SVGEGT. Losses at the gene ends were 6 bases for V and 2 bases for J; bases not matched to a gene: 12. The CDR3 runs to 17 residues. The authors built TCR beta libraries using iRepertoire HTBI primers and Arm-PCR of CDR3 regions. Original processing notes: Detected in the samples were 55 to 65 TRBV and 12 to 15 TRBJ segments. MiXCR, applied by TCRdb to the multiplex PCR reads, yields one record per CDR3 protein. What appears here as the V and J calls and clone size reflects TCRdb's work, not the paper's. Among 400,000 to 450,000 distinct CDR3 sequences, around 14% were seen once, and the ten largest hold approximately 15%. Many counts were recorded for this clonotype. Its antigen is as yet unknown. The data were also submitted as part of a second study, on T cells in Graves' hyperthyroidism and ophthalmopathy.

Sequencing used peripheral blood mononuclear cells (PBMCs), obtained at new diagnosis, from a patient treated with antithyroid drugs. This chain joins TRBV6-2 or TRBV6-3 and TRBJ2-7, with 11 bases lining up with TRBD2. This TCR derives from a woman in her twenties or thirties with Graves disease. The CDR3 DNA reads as TGTGCCAGCAGCCGAAGATTTAGCGGGAGGGATGCCTACGAGCAGTACTTC. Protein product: CASSRRFSGRDAYEQYF.